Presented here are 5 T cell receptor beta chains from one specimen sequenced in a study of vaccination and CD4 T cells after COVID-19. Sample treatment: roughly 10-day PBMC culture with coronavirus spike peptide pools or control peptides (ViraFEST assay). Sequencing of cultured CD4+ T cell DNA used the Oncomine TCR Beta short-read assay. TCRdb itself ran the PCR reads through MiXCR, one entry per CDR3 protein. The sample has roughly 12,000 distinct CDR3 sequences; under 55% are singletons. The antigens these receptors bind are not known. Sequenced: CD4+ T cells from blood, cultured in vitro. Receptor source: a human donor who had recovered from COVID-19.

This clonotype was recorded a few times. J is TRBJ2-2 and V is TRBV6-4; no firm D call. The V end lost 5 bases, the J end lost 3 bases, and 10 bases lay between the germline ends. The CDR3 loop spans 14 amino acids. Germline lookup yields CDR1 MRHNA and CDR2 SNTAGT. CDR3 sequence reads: CASSNTRDTGELFF. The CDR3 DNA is TGTGCCAGCAGTAACACGCGAGACACCGGGGAGCTGTTTTTT.

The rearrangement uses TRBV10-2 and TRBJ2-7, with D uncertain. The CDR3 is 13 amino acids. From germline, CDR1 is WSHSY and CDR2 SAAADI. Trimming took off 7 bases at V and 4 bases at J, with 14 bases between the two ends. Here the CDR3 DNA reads TGCGCCAGCACGGGCCAGACATCTTACGAGCAGTACTTC. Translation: CASTGQTSYEQYF.

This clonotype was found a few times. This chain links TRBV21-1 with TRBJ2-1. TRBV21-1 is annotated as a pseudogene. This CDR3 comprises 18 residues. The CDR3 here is CASSKDFGGRGTYNEQFF. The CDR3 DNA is TGTGCCAGCAGCAAAGACTTCGGTGGCAGAGGTACCTACAATGAGCAGTTCTTC.

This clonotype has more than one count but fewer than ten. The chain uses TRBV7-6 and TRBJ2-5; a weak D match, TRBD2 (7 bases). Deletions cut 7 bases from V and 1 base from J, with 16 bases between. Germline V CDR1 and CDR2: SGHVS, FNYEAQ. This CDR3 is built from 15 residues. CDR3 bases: TGTGCCAGCAATAAGGGGGGGACACTCCAAGAGACCCAGTACTTC. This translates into CASNKGGTLQETQYF.

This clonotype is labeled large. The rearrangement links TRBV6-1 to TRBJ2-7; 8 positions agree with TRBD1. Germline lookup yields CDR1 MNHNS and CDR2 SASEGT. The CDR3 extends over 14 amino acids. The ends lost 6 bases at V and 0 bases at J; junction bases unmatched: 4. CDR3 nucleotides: TGTGCCAGCAGGCCCGGGACAGGCTCCTACGAGCAGTACTTC. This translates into CASRPGTGSYEQYF.